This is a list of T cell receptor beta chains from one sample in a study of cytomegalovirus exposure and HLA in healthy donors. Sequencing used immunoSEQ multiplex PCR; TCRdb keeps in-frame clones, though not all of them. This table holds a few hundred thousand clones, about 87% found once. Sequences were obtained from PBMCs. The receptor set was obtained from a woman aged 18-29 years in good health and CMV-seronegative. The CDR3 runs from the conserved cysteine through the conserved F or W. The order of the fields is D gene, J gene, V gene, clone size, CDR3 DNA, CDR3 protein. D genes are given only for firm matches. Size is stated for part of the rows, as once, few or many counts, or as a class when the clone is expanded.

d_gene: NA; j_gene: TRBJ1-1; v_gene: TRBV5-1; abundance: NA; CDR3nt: TGCGCCAGCACCGGCGGGGAGGGCACTGAAGCTTTCTTT; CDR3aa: CASTGGEGTEAFF
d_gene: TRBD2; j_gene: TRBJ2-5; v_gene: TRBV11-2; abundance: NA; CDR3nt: TGTGCCAGCAGCTTGACTAGCGGGGGGCCGATGGAAGAGACCCAGTACTTC; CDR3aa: CASSLTSGGPMEETQYF
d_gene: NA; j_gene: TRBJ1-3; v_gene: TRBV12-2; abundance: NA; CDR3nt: TGTGCAAGTCGTAGGATGGACAGTTTATCAAACACCATATATTTT; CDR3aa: CASRRMDSLSNTIYF
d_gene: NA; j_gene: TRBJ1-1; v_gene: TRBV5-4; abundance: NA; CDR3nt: TGTGCCAGCCACGAAGAACAGGGCGAATCCACTGAAGCTTTCTTT; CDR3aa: CASHEEQGESTEAFF
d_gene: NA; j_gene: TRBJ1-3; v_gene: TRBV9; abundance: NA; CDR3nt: TGTGCCAGCAGCGTTTTTTCAGAGGGCCTTGGCGGAAACACCATATATTTT; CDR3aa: CASSVFSEGLGGNTIYF
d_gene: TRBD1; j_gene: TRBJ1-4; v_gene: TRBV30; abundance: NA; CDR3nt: TGTGCCGGCGGACAGGGGAGAGAAAAACTGTTTTTT; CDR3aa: CAGGQGREKLFF
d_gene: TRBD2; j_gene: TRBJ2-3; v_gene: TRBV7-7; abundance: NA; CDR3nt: TGTGCTAGCAGCTCGGGACTAGCGGCAGATACGCAGTATTTT; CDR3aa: CASSSGLAADTQYF
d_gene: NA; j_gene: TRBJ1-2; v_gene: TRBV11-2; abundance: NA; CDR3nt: TGTGCCAGCAGCTATGAGGAGACCAACTATGGCTACACCTTC; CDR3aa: CASSYEETNYGYTF
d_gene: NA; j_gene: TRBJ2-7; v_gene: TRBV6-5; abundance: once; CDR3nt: TGTGCCAGCAGTTACTCAGGGGGATCCGAGCAGTACTTC; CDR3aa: CASSYSGGSEQYF
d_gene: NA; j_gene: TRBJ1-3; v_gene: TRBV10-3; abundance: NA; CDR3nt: TGTGCCACCCGTGTCTCTGGAAACACCATATATTTT; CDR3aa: CATRVSGNTIYF
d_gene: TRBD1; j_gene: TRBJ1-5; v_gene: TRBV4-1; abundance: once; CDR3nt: TGCGCCAGCAGCCAAGGAAGTGGGACAGGGGATCAGCCCCAGCATTTT; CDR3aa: CASSQGSGTGDQPQHF
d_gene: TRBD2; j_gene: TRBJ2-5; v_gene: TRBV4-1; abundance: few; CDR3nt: TGCGCCAGCAGGAGACAGGTAATAGCGGGGAACCAAGAGACCCAGTACTTC; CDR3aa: CASRRQVIAGNQETQYF
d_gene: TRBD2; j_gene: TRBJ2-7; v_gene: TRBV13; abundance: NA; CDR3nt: TGTGCCAGCAGCTCAGGGACTAGCGGGGGCCGCTACGAGCAGTACTTC; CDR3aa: CASSSGTSGGRYEQYF
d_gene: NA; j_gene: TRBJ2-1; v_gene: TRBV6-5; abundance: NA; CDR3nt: TGTGCCAGCAGATCGGGAAGCTCCTACAATGAGCAGTTCTTC; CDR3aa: CASRSGSSYNEQFF
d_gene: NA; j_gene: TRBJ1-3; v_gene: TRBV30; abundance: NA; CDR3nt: TGTGCCTGGAGGGTTGGGGGGACGGGAAACACCATATATTTT; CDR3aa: CAWRVGGTGNTIYF
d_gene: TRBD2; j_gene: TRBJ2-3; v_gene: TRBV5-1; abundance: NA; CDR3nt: TGCGCCAGCAGTCCTAGCGGGGATACGCAGTATTTT; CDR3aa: CASSPSGDTQYF
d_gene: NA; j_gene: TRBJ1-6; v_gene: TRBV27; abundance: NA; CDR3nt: TGTGCCAGCAGGGGGACTCGGGACGGGGGAAGCTCCTATAATTCACCCCTCCACTTT; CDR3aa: CASRGTRDGGSSYNSPLHF
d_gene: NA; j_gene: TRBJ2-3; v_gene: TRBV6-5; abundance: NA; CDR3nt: TGTGCCAGCAGCCGGACTAAAAAAGATACGCAGTATTTT; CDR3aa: CASSRTKKDTQYF
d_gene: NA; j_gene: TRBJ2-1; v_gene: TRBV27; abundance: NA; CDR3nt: TGTGCCATCGGGACACCCAATGAGCAGTTCTTC; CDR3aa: CAIGTPNEQFF
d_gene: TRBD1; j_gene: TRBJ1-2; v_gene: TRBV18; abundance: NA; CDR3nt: TGTGCCAGCTCACCGGGACAGAACTATGGCTACACCTTC; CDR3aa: CASSPGQNYGYTF
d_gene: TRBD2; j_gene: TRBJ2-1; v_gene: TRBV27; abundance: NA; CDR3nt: TGTGCCAGCAGTTCCGGATGGGGGCAGTGGAGCGGGGGGGCCGCCGAGCAGTTCTTC; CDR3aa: CASSSGWGQWSGGAAEQFF
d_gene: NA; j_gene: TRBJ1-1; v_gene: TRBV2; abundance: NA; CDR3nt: TGTGCCAGCAGTATTCAGGGGAATGAAGCTTTCTTT; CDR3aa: CASSIQGNEAFF
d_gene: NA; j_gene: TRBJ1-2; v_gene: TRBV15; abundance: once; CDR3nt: TGTGCCACCAGCAGAGGTGGCATTTCCTATGGCTACACCTTC; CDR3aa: CATSRGGISYGYTF
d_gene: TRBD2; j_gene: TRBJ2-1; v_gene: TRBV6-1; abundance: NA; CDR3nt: TGTGCCAGCAGTGGACTAGCGGGGAGCTCCTACAATGAGCAGTTCTTC; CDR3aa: CASSGLAGSSYNEQFF
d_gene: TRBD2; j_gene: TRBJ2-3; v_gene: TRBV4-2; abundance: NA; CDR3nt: TGTGCCAGCAGCCCCACCCCCAGGGTGGTAGCGGGGGCCCATCGGGATACGCAGTATTTT; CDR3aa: CASSPTPRVVAGAHRDTQYF